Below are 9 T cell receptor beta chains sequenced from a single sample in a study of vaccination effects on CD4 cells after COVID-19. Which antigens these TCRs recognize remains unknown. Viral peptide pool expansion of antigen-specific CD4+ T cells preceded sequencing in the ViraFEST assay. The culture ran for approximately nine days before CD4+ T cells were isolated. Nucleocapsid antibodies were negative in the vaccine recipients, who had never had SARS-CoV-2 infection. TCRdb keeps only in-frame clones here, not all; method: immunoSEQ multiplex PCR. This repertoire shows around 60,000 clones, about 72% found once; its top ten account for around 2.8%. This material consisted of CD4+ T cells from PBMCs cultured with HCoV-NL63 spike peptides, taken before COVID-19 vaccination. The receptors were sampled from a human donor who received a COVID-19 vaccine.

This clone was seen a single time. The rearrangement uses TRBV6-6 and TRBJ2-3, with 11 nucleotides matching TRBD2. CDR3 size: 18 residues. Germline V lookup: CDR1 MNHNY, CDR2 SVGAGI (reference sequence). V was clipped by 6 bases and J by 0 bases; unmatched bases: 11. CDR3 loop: CASSRLTSGATSTDTQYF. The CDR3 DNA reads TGTGCCAGCAGCCGACTGACTAGCGGGGCGACTAGCACAGATACGCAGTATTTT.

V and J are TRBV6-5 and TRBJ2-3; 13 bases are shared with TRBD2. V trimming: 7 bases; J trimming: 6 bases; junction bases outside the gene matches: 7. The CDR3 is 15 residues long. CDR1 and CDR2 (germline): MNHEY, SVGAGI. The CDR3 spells CASTLAGGHGDTQYF. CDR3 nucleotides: TGTGCCAGCACACTAGCGGGGGGGCACGGTGATACGCAGTATTTT.

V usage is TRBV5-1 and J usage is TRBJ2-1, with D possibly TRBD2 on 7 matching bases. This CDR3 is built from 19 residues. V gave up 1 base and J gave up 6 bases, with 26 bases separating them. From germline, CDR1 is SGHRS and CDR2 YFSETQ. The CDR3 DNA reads TGCGCCAGCAGCTTGTGGGCAGGTGGGACACTAGCGTCGGGCAATGAGCAGTTCTTC. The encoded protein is CASSLWAGGTLASGNEQFF.

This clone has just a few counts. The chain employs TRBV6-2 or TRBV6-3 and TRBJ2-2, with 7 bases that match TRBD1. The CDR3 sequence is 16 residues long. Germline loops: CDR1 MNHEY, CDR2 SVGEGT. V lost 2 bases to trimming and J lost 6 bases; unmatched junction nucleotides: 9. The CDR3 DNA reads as TGTGCCAGCAGTTACGAGTACAGGGGAAGCTCCGGGGAGCTGTTTTTT. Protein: CASSYEYRGSSGELFF.

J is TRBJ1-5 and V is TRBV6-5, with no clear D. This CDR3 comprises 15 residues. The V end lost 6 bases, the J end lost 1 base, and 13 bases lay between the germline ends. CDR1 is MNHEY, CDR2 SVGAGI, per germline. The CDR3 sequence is CASSKQLWSNQPQHF. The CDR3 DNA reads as TGTGCCAGCAGCAAACAGCTTTGGAGCAATCAGCCCCAGCATTTT.

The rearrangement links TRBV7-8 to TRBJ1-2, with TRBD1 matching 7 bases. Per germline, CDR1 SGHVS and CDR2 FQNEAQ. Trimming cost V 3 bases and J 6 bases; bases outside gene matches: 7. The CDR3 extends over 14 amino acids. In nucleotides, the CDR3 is TGTGCCAGCAGCTTGGATACAGGGGTAGATGGCTACACCTTC. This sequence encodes CASSLDTGVDGYTF.

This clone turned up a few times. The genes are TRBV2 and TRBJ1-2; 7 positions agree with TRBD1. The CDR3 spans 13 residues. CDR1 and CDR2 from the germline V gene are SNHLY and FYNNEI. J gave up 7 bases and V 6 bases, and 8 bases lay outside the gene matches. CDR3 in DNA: TGTGCCAGCAGAGGCAGGGGGTTCTCTGGCTACACCTTC. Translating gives CASRGRGFSGYTF.

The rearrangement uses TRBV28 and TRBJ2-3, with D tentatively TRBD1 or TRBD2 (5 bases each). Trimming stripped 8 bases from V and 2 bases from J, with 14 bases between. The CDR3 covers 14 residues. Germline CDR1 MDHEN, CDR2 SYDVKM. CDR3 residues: CASRFGGNTDTQYF. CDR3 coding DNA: TGTGCCAGCCGATTTGGGGGAAACACAGATACGCAGTATTTT.

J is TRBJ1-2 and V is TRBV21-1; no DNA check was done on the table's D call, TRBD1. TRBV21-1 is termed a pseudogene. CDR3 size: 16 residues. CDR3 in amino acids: CASSKGGRGTNYGYTF. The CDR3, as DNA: TGTGCCAGCAGCAAAGGGGGCAGGGGGACGAACTATGGCTACACCTTC.